This TCR beta chain was recovered during a study of T cells in Graves' hyperthyroidism and ophthalmopathy. Findings and caveats of the study: Expanded thyroid clonotypes (above 0.001) were mostly also found in blood. By a 13 V-J model, ophthalmopathy was set apart from stable hyperthyroidism.

There are many counts of this clonotype. The antigen is unknown. The cohort's ophthalmopathy patients, a group with duration under 3 months, had a Clinical Activity Score of at least 3 and a NOSPECS grade of at least 4. Not enrolled were patients with uncontrolled infection, other autoimmune disease, pregnancy or lactation. Regions amplified from RNA transcripts were the TCR beta CDR3 regions. The study used the HTBI primer set for a first-round RT-PCR of the TCR CDR3. One entry per CDR3 protein results from TCRdb running MiXCR on the multiplex PCR reads. The data contain hundreds of thousands of distinct CDR3 sequences, about 15% of them singletons. V dropped 5 bases and J dropped 0; count of bases not matched to a gene: 2. Germline V gives CDR1 SGHTA, CDR2 FQGNSA. This CDR3 is built from 16 residues.

The chain links TRBV7-2 to TRBJ2-1, with 12 bases identical to TRBD2. The sample comprised blood. The receptor was derived from a woman under 30 with Graves' ophthalmopathy. The CDR3 is CASSASGRASYNEQFF. The CDR3, as DNA: TGTGCCAGCAGCGCTAGCGGGAGGGCCTCCTACAATGAGCAGTTCTTC.